One and the same sample provided the 9 T cell receptor beta chains below, sequenced in a study of a mutant IDH1 vaccine in newly diagnosed glioma. Time point reported: week 11, during vaccination. One vaccine dose held 300 ug of mutant IDH1 20-mer peptide and came with topical imiquimod. No antigen is known for these receptors. Sequenced by immunoSEQ multiplex PCR; TCRdb stores in-frame clones only, minus some. The sample lists 95,000 to 120,000 clones, 90% occurring once. Here the sequenced sample was PBMCs, taken from a glioma patient whose treatment included an IDH1 peptide vaccine. The receptor set was obtained from a woman in her fifties or sixties with glioma.

The rearrangement links TRBV7-6 to TRBJ1-4; TRBD1 agrees at 7 bases. The germline CDR1 and CDR2 sequences are SGHVS and FNYEAQ. Trimming at V came to 1 base and at J to 1 base, leaving 3 bases not matched to a gene. The CDR3 is made up of 16 amino acids. CDR3 DNA sequence: TGTGCCAGCAGCTTAGATCCAGGGGGAACTAATGAAAAACTGTTTTTT. It codes for CASSLDPGGTNEKLFF.

This sequence joins TRBV6-5 and TRBJ2-1; maybe TRBD1 (6 bases). The V gene's germline CDR1 is MNHEY and CDR2 SVGAGI. The CDR3 runs to 15 residues. V lost 5 bases and J lost 3, with 14 bases in between. CDR3 protein: CASSIRTDFYNEQFF. The CDR3 nucleotides are TGTGCCAGCAGTATTCGGACAGATTTCTACAATGAGCAGTTCTTC.

This chain uses TRBV11-1 with TRBJ2-7; 7 bases map to TRBD2. This CDR3 comprises 16 residues. V dropped 6 bases and J dropped 5; count of bases not matched to a gene: 16. Germline assignment: CDR1 SGHAT and CDR2 FQDESV (reference sequence). CDR3 protein: CASRTGRELGGNEQYF. For the CDR3, the DNA is TGTGCCAGCAGAACCGGCCGCGAGCTGGGAGGGAACGAGCAGTACTTC.

This chain connects TRBV5-6 to TRBJ1-1; perhaps TRBD1 as D (5 bases). Trimming cost V 0 bases and J 7 bases, with 16 bases left between them. The CDR3 consists of 15 residues. Germline lookup yields CDR1 SGHDT and CDR2 YYEEEE. CDR3 DNA sequence: TGTGCCAGCAGCTTGGTGGGGCCCAGTCCCTTTGAAGCTTTCTTT. It specifies CASSLVGPSPFEAFF.

This sequence joins TRBV11-2 and TRBJ2-1; the D is unclear. CDR3 length equals 15 residues. Germline lookup yields CDR1 SGHAT and CDR2 FQNNGV. The V end lost 1 base, the J end lost 4 bases, and 11 bases lay between the germline ends. CDR3 amino acids: CASSLVGQDYNEQFF. CDR3 DNA sequence: TGTGCCAGCAGCTTAGTCGGTCAAGATTACAATGAGCAGTTCTTC.

This chain links TRBV11-2 with TRBJ2-3; 10 bases line up with TRBD2. Germline V gives CDR1 SGHAT, CDR2 FQNNGV. V was clipped by 6 bases and J by 3 bases; unmatched bases: 6. CDR3 length equals 15 residues. The CDR3 is CASRRTSGMTDTQYF. The CDR3, as DNA: TGTGCCAGCAGGCGGACTAGCGGAATGACAGATACGCAGTATTTT.

The V and J genes are TRBV28 and TRBJ1-6; D ambiguous. CDR3 length: 14 amino acids. Per germline, CDR1 MDHEN and CDR2 SYDVKM. V lost 1 base and J lost 5, with 6 bases in between. CDR3 in DNA: TGTGCCAGCAGTTTATCCCCGGATAATTCACCCCTCCACTTT. It encodes CASSLSPDNSPLHF.

The chain recombines TRBV2 with TRBJ1-2; 10 bases are shared with TRBD1. Trimming at V came to 6 bases and at J to 8 bases, leaving 9 bases not matched to a gene. The CDR3 contains 14 residues. Germline CDR1 reads SNHLY; CDR2 reads FYNNEI. In nucleotides, the CDR3 is TGTGCCAGCAGGTTGGGGACAGGGGTTCAGGGCTACACCTTC. This sequence encodes CASRLGTGVQGYTF. Based on the CDR3 plus reference TRBV2 and TRBJ1-2, the full variable domain is EPEVTQTPSHQVTQMGQEVILRCVPISNHLYFYWYRQILGQKVEFLVSFYNNEISEKSEIFDDQFSVERPDGSNFTLKIRSTKLEDSAMYFCASRLGTGVQGYTFGSGTRLTVV.

The chain recombines TRBV14 with TRBJ2-5; possible D gene TRBD1, 5 bases. Trimming took 2 bases from V and 4 from J, leaving 11 bases between them. The germline CDR1 and CDR2 sequences are SGHDN and FVKESK. This CDR3 contains 14 residues. CDR3 region: CASSQLPGPETQYF. The DNA of the CDR3 is TGTGCCAGCAGCCAATTGCCAGGGCCAGAGACCCAGTACTTC.